One sample yielded the 12 T cell receptor beta chains listed below, sequenced in a study of Graves' ophthalmopathy and Graves' hyperthyroidism. RNA served as the template for amplifying TCR beta CDR3 regions. An opening RT-PCR round employed HTBI primers and preceded a second-round multiplex PCR. TCRdb itself ran the multiplex PCR reads through MiXCR, one entry per CDR3 protein. The sample shows about 160,000 distinct CDR3 sequences, around two fifths of them seen only once. Specimen: peripheral blood. The receptor source for this set is a man aged 25-45 years with Graves' ophthalmopathy.

The rearrangement joins TRBV12-3 or TRBV12-4 to TRBJ2-7, with 11 bases lining up with TRBD2. The CDR3 spans 15 residues. V trimming: 3 bases; J trimming: 4 bases; junction bases outside the gene matches: 5. The DNA of the CDR3 is TGTGCCAGCAGTTTTTACGGGACTAGCGGATACGAGCAGTACTTC. Protein product: CASSFYGTSGYEQYF.

The genes are TRBV2 and TRBJ2-7, with TRBD2 identical over 12 bases. V dropped 7 bases and J dropped 5; count of bases not matched to a gene: 9. The CDR3 loop spans 15 amino acids. Germline V gene lookup returns CDR1 SNHLY and CDR2 FYNNEI. The CDR3 sequence: CASIGLAGRSDEQYF. As DNA, the CDR3 is TGTGCCAGCATCGGACTAGCGGGAAGGTCGGACGAGCAGTACTTC. Drawing the rest from reference TRBV2 and TRBJ2-7, the complete variable domain is EPEVTQTPSHQVTQMGQEVILRCVPISNHLYFYWYRQILGQKVEFLVSFYNNEISEKSEIFDDQFSVERPDGSNFTLKIRSTKLEDSAMYFCASIGLAGRSDEQYFGPGTRLTVT.

This clonotype was detected only once. This rearrangement joins TRBV12-3 or TRBV12-4 to TRBJ1-5; 8 nucleotides align to TRBD1. Germline trimming cut 6 bases from V and 0 bases from J; bases unmatched to any gene: 10. The CDR3 is made up of 17 amino acids. This CDR3 is CASRETGGEYSNQPQHF. As DNA, the CDR3 is TGTGCCAGCAGAGAAACAGGGGGTGAATATAGCAATCAGCCCCAGCATTTT.

This clonotype was found many times. This chain links TRBV12-3 or TRBV12-4 with TRBJ1-5; D unclear. CDR3 size: 13 residues. The V end lost 6 bases, the J end lost 5 bases, and 11 bases lay between the germline ends. The CDR3, as DNA: TGTGCCAGCAGCCCGAGTCCCGATCAGCCCCAGCATTTT. It encodes CASSPSPDQPQHF.

The V and J genes are TRBV30 and TRBJ2-7; D remains ambiguous. The CDR3 consists of 13 residues. Germline V gene data show CDR1 as GTSNPN and CDR2 as SVGIG (reference sequence). The V end lost 2 bases, the J end lost 6 bases, and 14 bases lay between the germline ends. CDR3 in amino acids: CAWSSFSVFEQYF. The CDR3 region has the DNA TGTGCCTGGAGTTCTTTCAGTGTCTTCGAGCAGTACTTC.

This clonotype was recorded at least ten times. V usage is TRBV5-6 and J usage is TRBJ1-2; D gene ambiguous. The V gene lost 1 base and the J gene lost 5 bases, with 9 bases spanning the gap. CDR1 is SGHDT and CDR2 is YYEEEE in the germline V gene. The CDR3 runs to 13 residues. CDR3 in amino acids: CASSLRGRYGYTF. The CDR3 nucleotides are TGTGCCAGCAGCTTGAGAGGGAGGTATGGCTACACCTTC.

The chain joins TRBV12-3 or TRBV12-4 to TRBJ2-7, with D hard to call. The CDR3 loop spans 14 amino acids. Trimming removed 4 bases from V and 0 bases from J, with 10 bases in between. The CDR3 DNA sequence: TGTGCCAGCAGTTATACCAGATACTCCTACGAGCAGTACTTC. Translating gives CASSYTRYSYEQYF.

This clonotype was counted ten times or more. The V gene is TRBV30, the J gene TRBJ2-5, with 9 nucleotides matching TRBD1. The CDR3 sequence is 13 residues long. The V and J ends lost 5 bases and 4 bases, in that order; junction bases with no gene match: 5. The germline gives CDR1 GTSNPN, CDR2 SVGIG (reference sequence). The CDR3, as DNA: TGTGCCTGGTACAGGGGGCAGCGAGAGACCCAGTACTTC. This sequence encodes CAWYRGQRETQYF.

This clonotype showed up just a few times. This chain links TRBV7-2 with TRBJ2-7; D is uncertain. The CDR3 is made up of 12 amino acids. The ends were cut back, 8 bases at V and 4 bases at J, with 12 bases in the middle. Germline V CDR1 and CDR2: SGHTA, FQGNSA. The CDR3 is CASLEVGYEQYF. The CDR3 nucleotides read TGTGCCAGCCTTGAGGTGGGTTACGAGCAGTACTTC.

This clonotype has ten or more counts. A read error may account for a junction end that differs from germline. J is TRBJ2-7 and V is TRBV12-3 or TRBV12-4, with a possible D match to TRBD2 (5 bases). The CDR3 is made up of 14 amino acids. The CDR3 nucleotides are TGTGCCAGCAGTTTGGGCGGGCCCTCCTACGGGCAGTACTTC. Its protein product is CASSLGGPSYGQYF.

V usage is TRBV11-2 and J usage is TRBJ1-1; 7 nucleotides align to TRBD1. Trimming at V came to 0 bases and at J to 1 base, leaving 2 bases not matched to a gene. Germline V gene data show CDR1 as SGHAT and CDR2 as FQNNGV. The CDR3 spans 15 residues. CDR3 sequence (DNA): TGTGCCAGCAGCTTAGAGGACAGGCGGAACACTGAAGCTTTCTTT. This encodes CASSLEDRRNTEAFF.

This clonotype was counted ten times or more. The rearrangement joins TRBV27 to TRBJ1-6; D may be TRBD1 (6 bases). V was cut by 7 bases and J by 8 bases, with 12 bases left in between. Germline V gene data show CDR1 as MNHEY and CDR2 as SMNVEV (reference sequence). CDR3 length equals 13 residues. In nucleotides, the CDR3 is TGTGCCAGCAAGACAGGAAGTTATTCACCCCTCCACTTT. As protein: CASKTGSYSPLHF.